The clone carrying this T cell receptor beta chain was recorded only once. This entry belongs to a study of blood T cells in healthy people across ages. Study details: In model experiments, template switching was able to capture about one barcoded beta molecule for every two T cells that were present.

V lost 6 bases, J lost 7 bases, and 9 bases lay in between. Per the germline V gene, CDR1 is MNHEY and CDR2 is SVGAGI. The CDR3 has 12 residues. Combining a sample-barcoded 5' primer with a J-beta primer mix, a second PCR ran for about 6 to 11 cycles. Every single cDNA molecule received a tag from a template-switch adaptor with 12 random nucleotides. From the 5' RACE reads, TCRdb called clonotypes with MiXCR, one entry per CDR3 protein. This repertoire shows about 570,000 distinct CDR3 sequences, approximately 25% found once; its top ten account for around 18%. The source material was blood. The TCR originated in a woman aged 70 to 79 in good health. The chain uses TRBV6-5 and TRBJ2-2, with D uncertain. In DNA, the CDR3 is TGTGCCAGCAGAGCTGGGGACGGGGAGCTGTTTTTT. It codes for CASRAGDGELFF.